The 5 T cell receptor beta chains below were found in one sample sequenced in a study of T cell responses to AZD1222 COVID-19 vaccine. The assay was immunoSEQ multiplex PCR, and TCRdb's table has in-frame clones only and misses some. The sample has about 96,000 clones; about 93% are singletons. Sequenced here: peripheral blood, sampled on day 0 of MenACWY control vaccination. Receptor source: an adult in good health.

This clone was detected once. This chain joins TRBV7-2 and TRBJ2-3; 13 nucleotides agree with TRBD2. Unmatched junction bases numbered 6, after V lost 1 base and J lost 5 bases. Germline CDR1 is SGHTA and CDR2 is FQGNSA. The CDR3 is 17 amino acids. CDR3 in DNA: TGTGCCAGCAGCTTAGTTGGACTAGCGGGGGTTGGAGATACGCAGTATTTT. It translates to CASSLVGLAGVGDTQYF. Variable domain in full (rest from reference TRBV7-2 and TRBJ2-3): GAGVSQSPSNKVTEKGKDVELRCDPISGHTALYWYRQSLGQGLEFLIYFQGNSAPDKSGLPSDRFSAERTGGSVSTLTIQRTQQEDSAVYLCASSLVGLAGVGDTQYFGPGTRLTVL.

The chain combines TRBV10-2 with TRBJ2-3, with a weak D call TRBD2 (6 bases). The germline V and J ends were trimmed by 6 bases and 5 bases, with 6 bases remaining between them. This CDR3 is 11 amino acids long. CDR1 and CDR2 (germline): WSHSY, SAAADI. CDR3 in DNA: TGCGCCAGCAGGGGGGGAGATACGCAGTATTTT. Its translation: CASRGGDTQYF.

This chain connects TRBV15 to TRBJ1-2; weak D call: TRBD1 (5 bases). The CDR3 consists of 14 residues. The V end lost 0 bases, the J end lost 0 bases, and 5 bases lay between the germline ends. From germline, CDR1 is LNHNV and CDR2 YYDKDF (reference sequence). CDR3 sequence: CATSRETANYGYTF. In nucleotides, the CDR3 is TGTGCCACCAGCAGAGAGACAGCTAACTATGGCTACACCTTC.

This clone was found once. This chain links TRBV20-1 with TRBJ2-4; D uncertain. Trimming left V 5 bases short and J 5 bases short, with 7 bases between. The CDR3 length is 11 residues. Germline assignment: CDR1 DFQATT and CDR2 SNEGSKA (reference sequence). CDR3 residues: CSAHQENIQYF. CDR3 nucleotide sequence: TGCAGTGCTCACCAAGAAAACATTCAGTACTTC.

In regard to this clone: Different DNA sequences within this sample yield the same CDR3. The V call is TRBV28, the J call TRBJ2-7; a possible D gene is TRBD1 (5 bases). This CDR3 is built from 11 residues. Per germline, CDR1 MDHEN and CDR2 SYDVKM. The V end was cut by 7 bases, the J end by 4 bases, with 8 bases between. CDR3 DNA sequence: TGTGCCAGCACAGGGATTTACGAGCAGTACTTC. Its protein is CASTGIYEQYF.